This TCR beta chain was identified during a study of T cells in localized non-small cell lung cancer. General study results and limits: Tumor samples were not multi-region, leaving intratumor heterogeneity unexcluded. Uninvolved neighboring lung showed the greatest T cell clonality, exceeding tumor.

Measured with immunoSEQ multiplex PCR; TCRdb has only the in-frame clones, and not every one. This sample yields about 33,000 clones, of which approximately 91% are seen a single time; approximately 5.3% belongs to the top ten. V gave up 4 bases and J gave up 3 bases, with 11 bases separating them. CDR3 length: 13 residues. From germline, CDR1 is SGHDT and CDR2 YYEEEE. As concerns this clone: Its specificity is not known.

The sample here was PBMCs, taken before any cancer treatment. The gene calls are TRBV5-6 and TRBJ2-7, with D hard to call. The source of this sequence is a man aged 40 to 70 with stage II lung adenocarcinoma. This CDR3 reads CASSRTNSYEQYF. The CDR3 DNA reads TGTGCCAGCAGCAGAACAAACAGCTACGAGCAGTACTTC.